A single sample is the source of the 32 T cell receptor beta chains below, sequenced in a study of tumor-infiltrating lymphocytes in primary liver carcinoma. The blood RNA (from unsorted whole blood) was obtained, and germline DNA was also extracted. From roughly 0.5 ug total RNA, TCR beta cDNA was generated with a primer in the constant region. Libraries covering TCR beta were generated through three nested multiplex PCR rounds (using a slightly modified ARM-PCR). Researchers ran the first two PCR rounds for ten to eleven cycles each with TRBV1-TRBV30 forward primers and a C-beta reverse primer. TCRdb used MiXCR to reprocess the multiplex PCR reads, holding one entry per CDR3 protein. The sample has 300,000 to 350,000 distinct CDR3 sequences; about two thirds are singletons. The sequencing sample was made of peripheral blood. The receptors derive from a man between 40 and 49 years old with primary liver carcinoma and hepatitis B virus infection.

There are a few counts of this clonotype. A read error may be the cause here, since a much bigger clone is one base away. This likely comes from a read error, as the CDR3 has no conserved phenylalanine or tryptophan at its end. The chain is built from TRBV29-1 and TRBJ2-5; D unresolved. Germline CDR1 reads SQVTM; CDR2 reads ANQGSEA. The CDR3 runs to 11 residues. V lost 4 bases to trimming and J lost 3 bases, with 6 bases between them. CDR3 sequence (DNA): TGCAGCGTTGCGTACAAAGAGACCCAGTACTCC. Residues: CSVAYKETQYS.

This clonotype came up many times. The gene calls are TRBV6-2 or TRBV6-3 and TRBJ2-5, with D possibly being TRBD1 or TRBD2 (5 bases each). CDR1 MNHEY and CDR2 SVGEGT come from the germline V gene. The CDR3 has 14 amino acids. V gave up 6 bases and J gave up 9 bases, with 20 bases separating them. The CDR3 DNA sequence: TGTGCCAGCAGGGGTTCAGGGCCTCGAGGGGCCCAGTACTTC. It encodes CASRGSGPRGAQYF.

Comments on this clonotype: The germline gene is not matched at one end of the junction; a read error may be the cause. The CDR3 coding sequence is TGCGCCGGCAGTGAGCGGGGGCAGAACTCTGGAAACACCATATATTTT. Its protein is CAGSERGQNSGNTIYF. The chain links TRBV10-2 to TRBJ1-3, with D possibly TRBD1 on 6 matching bases. The CDR3 has 16 residues. Germline loops: CDR1 WSHSY, CDR2 SAAADI.

The chain links TRBV23-1 to TRBJ2-7; 8 bases align to TRBD1. TRBV23-1 is treated as an ORF (open reading frame) with a function not yet certain. The CDR3 contains 15 residues. Trimming took 8 bases from V and 0 from J; bases not matched to a gene: 9. The CDR3, as DNA: TGCGCCAGCCTAATCCGGGGACAGGCCTCCTACGAGCAGTACTTC. This translates into CASLIRGQASYEQYF.

Notes on this clonotype: A read error may be the cause here, since a much bigger clone is one base away. V and J are TRBV4-3 and TRBJ2-7; 7 nucleotides line up with TRBD2. In germline, CDR1 is LGHNA, CDR2 YSLEER. The length of the CDR3 is 17 residues. Germline trimming cut 0 bases from V and 0 bases from J; bases unmatched to any gene: 8. As DNA, the CDR3 is TGCGCCAGCAGCCAAGATACTAGCGCCCCATGCTCCTACGAGCAGTACTTC. It yields the protein CASSQDTSAPCSYEQYF.

The chain uses TRBV5-6 and TRBJ2-7; a weak D match, TRBD1 (6 bases). Deletions cut 0 bases from V and 0 bases from J, with 10 bases between. From germline, CDR1 is SGHDT and CDR2 YYEEEE. CDR3 length: 15 residues. The CDR3 nucleotides are TGTGCCAGCAGCTTGGTAGGGGACACCTCCTACGAGCAGTACTTC. Residues: CASSLVGDTSYEQYF. The whole variable domain, remainder taken from reference TRBV5-6 and TRBJ2-7, is DAGVTQSPTHLIKTRGQQVTLRCSPKSGHDTVSWYQQALGQGPQFIFQYYEEEERQRGNFPDRFSGHQFPNYSSELNVNALLLGDSALYLCASSLVGDTSYEQYFGPGTRLTVT.

This clonotype was detected a few times. The V gene is TRBV7-9, the J gene TRBJ2-7; no definite D call. The V gene lost 2 bases and the J gene lost 6 bases, with 11 bases spanning the gap. Germline CDR1 and CDR2: SEHNR and FQNEAQ (reference sequence). The CDR3 runs to 13 residues. The CDR3 nucleotides read TGTGCCAGCAGCTTATCTAGATCAGGCGAGCAGTACTTC. Encoded protein: CASSLSRSGEQYF. Looking up the rest from reference TRBV7-9 and TRBJ2-7 gives the full variable domain: DTGVSQNPRHKITKRGQNVTFRCDPISEHNRLYWYRQTLGQGPEFLTYFQNEAQLEKSRLLSDRFSAERPKGSFSTLEIQRTEQGDSAMYLCASSLSRSGEQYFGPGTRLTVT.

This clonotype was recorded a few times. V usage is TRBV6-2 or TRBV6-3 and J usage is TRBJ2-7; the match to TRBD2 covers 12 bases. V lost 7 bases, J lost 2 bases, and 9 bases stayed unmatched. Germline values: CDR1 MNHEY, CDR2 SVGEGT. This CDR3 contains 16 residues. The CDR3 sequence is CASTRSRTSGTYEQYF. Here the CDR3 DNA reads TGTGCCAGCACCCGATCGAGGACTAGCGGGACCTACGAGCAGTACTTC.

In nucleotides, the CDR3 is TGCGCCAGCAGCTTATACCTCGGGACAGGGGAAGAAAAACTGTTTTTT. Translated, it gives CASSLYLGTGEEKLFF. The chain carries TRBV5-1 and TRBJ1-4; 10 positions agree with TRBD1. CDR3 size: 16 residues. Trimming removed 2 bases from V and 8 bases from J; junction bases left unmatched: 9. Per the germline V gene, CDR1 is SGHRS and CDR2 is YFSETQ.

As for this clonotype: One end of the junction is discordant with germline, which a read error may explain. The chain links TRBV11-2 to TRBJ1-1; D unclear. CDR1 and CDR2 from the germline V gene are SGHAT and FQNNGV. The CDR3 consists of 11 residues. CDR3 coding DNA: TGCGCCAGCAGTTTAACCACTGAAACTTTCTTT. It yields the protein CASSLTTETFF.

This clonotype has a count of ten or more. V usage is TRBV6-6 and J usage is TRBJ2-3, with 9 bases fitting TRBD1. After removal of 3 bases from V and 3 bases from J, the junction contained 7 bases not matched to a gene. The CDR3 length is 16 residues. In germline, CDR1 is MNHNY, CDR2 SVGAGI (reference sequence). The CDR3 spells CASSYLGTGITDTQYF. CDR3 sequence (DNA): TGTGCCAGCAGTTATCTCGGGACAGGGATAACAGATACGCAGTATTTT.

With respect to this clonotype: Relative to the germline gene, one junction end is altered; a read error may explain this. The chain uses TRBV11-2 and TRBJ1-6, with 8 bases identical to TRBD1. This CDR3 spans 17 amino acids. Germline-derived CDR1 and CDR2 are SGHAT and FQNNGV. The CDR3 spells CTSSSTGGSSYNPPLHF. Here the CDR3 DNA reads TGTACCAGCAGTAGCACAGGGGGTAGCTCCTATAATCCACCCCTCCACTTT.

This clonotype was observed at least ten times. The chain joins TRBV11-2 to TRBJ2-3; D perhaps matches TRBD1 (5 bases). CDR1 is SGHAT, CDR2 FQNNGV, per germline. The CDR3 runs to 13 residues. V was trimmed by 8 bases and J by 3 bases, leaving 12 bases between them. The CDR3 DNA reads TGTGCCAGCGCAGGGATCCATACAGATACGCAGTATTTT. Protein: CASAGIHTDTQYF.

Regarding this clonotype: One end of the junction is discordant with germline, which a read error may explain. The chain has TRBV6-2 or TRBV6-3 and TRBJ2-2; tentative D call: TRBD1 (6 bases). The germline V gene encodes CDR1 MNHEY and CDR2 SVGEGT. The CDR3 has 13 amino acids. CDR3 region: CASSLQGTGQLFF. The CDR3, as DNA: TGTGCCAGCAGTCTACAGGGAACCGGGCAGCTGTTTTTT.

The rearrangement joins TRBV11-2 to TRBJ2-5, with D possibly called TRBD1 or TRBD2 (5 bases each). Germline V gives CDR1 SGHAT, CDR2 FQNNGV. The V gene lost 7 bases and the J gene lost 3 bases, with 12 bases spanning the gap. The CDR3 consists of 13 residues. The CDR3 sequence is CASTPGTEETQYF. The DNA for the CDR3 is TGTGCCAGCACTCCCGGGACCGAAGAGACCCAGTACTTC.

This clonotype has only a few counts. The rearrangement links TRBV5-1 to TRBJ2-7; TRBD2 aligns across 9 bases. Germline loops: CDR1 SGHRS, CDR2 YFSETQ. The V segment lost 4 bases and the J segment 4 bases; nucleotides outside the gene matches: 6. The CDR3 length is 14 residues. CDR3 protein: CASSVSGSGYEQYF. DNA of the CDR3: TGCGCCAGCAGCGTTAGCGGGAGCGGTTACGAGCAGTACTTC.

This clonotype was seen more than once but under ten times. The chain is built from TRBV19 and TRBJ1-2; 11 nucleotides agree with TRBD1. The ends lost 8 bases at V and 7 bases at J; junction bases unmatched: 6. This CDR3 has 13 amino acids. The V gene's germline CDR1 is LNHDA and CDR2 SQIVND (reference sequence). The CDR3 protein is CASHGQGASGYTF. The CDR3 coding sequence is TGTGCCAGTCATGGACAGGGGGCGAGTGGCTACACCTTC.

As concerns this clonotype: Since no conserved phenylalanine or tryptophan closes the CDR3, a read error is the likely cause. The V and J genes are TRBV30 and TRBJ1-2; D is unclear. The CDR3 runs to 14 residues. Germline V gene data show CDR1 as GTSNPN and CDR2 as SVGIG (reference sequence). V lost 1 base, J lost 3 bases, and 12 bases lay in between. The CDR3 DNA follows: TGTGCCTGGAGTGGCCGTCCGGAATACTATGGCTACACCTCC. Translation gives CAWSGRPEYYGYTS.

A note on this clonotype: One junction end disagrees with the germline gene, perhaps due to a read error. The chain couples TRBV11-2 to TRBJ2-5; no firm D call. CDR1 SGHAT and CDR2 FQNNGV come from the germline V gene. The CDR3 spans 12 residues. As DNA, the CDR3 is TGTCCCAGCAGCTTAGAAGATGAGACCCAGTACTTC. This translates into CPSSLEDETQYF.

As regards this clonotype: The germline gene is not matched at one end of the junction; a read error may be the cause. This chain joins TRBV11-2 and TRBJ2-7; possibly TRBD1 for D (5 bases). CDR3 length: 14 residues. Germline CDR1 is SGHAT and CDR2 is FQNNGV. CDR3 nucleotides: TGTGCCAGGAGCTCGGACATGGTGGTTGGGGAGCAGTACTTC. Its translation: CARSSDMVVGEQYF.

J is TRBJ2-7 and V is TRBV20-1; D call uncertain. The CDR3 is made up of 14 amino acids. The V end lost 0 bases, the J end lost 3 bases, and 12 bases lay between the germline ends. Germline values: CDR1 DFQATT, CDR2 SNEGSKA (reference sequence). The CDR3 region has the DNA TGCAGTGCTAGAGATCCTTACAGCATCTACGAGCAGTACTTC. Protein product: CSARDPYSIYEQYF.

Note on this clonotype: The junction shows a germline mismatch at one end, possibly a read error. This chain joins TRBV11-2 and TRBJ1-1, with 10 bases aligning to TRBD1. Germline V gene data show CDR1 as SGHAT and CDR2 as FQNNGV. The CDR3 has 15 amino acids. In DNA, the CDR3 is TGTGCCAGCAGGAGGGACAGGGGCAAGAACACTGGAGCTTTCTTT. Its translation is CASRRDRGKNTGAFF.

A remark on this clonotype: A much larger clonotype is one base distant, so this may be a read error. The chain links TRBV12-3 or TRBV12-4 to TRBJ2-1; 8 bases fit TRBD1. Trimming cost V 3 bases and J 9 bases; bases outside gene matches: 10. CDR3 length: 15 amino acids. The CDR3 region is CASSLVQGANSEQFF. The CDR3 nucleotides are TGTGCCAGCAGTTTGGTTCAGGGGGCGAACAGTGAGCAGTTCTTC.

This clonotype was observed at least ten times. The genes are TRBV6-1 and TRBJ1-6; D remains ambiguous. CDR1 MNHNS and CDR2 SASEGT come from the germline V gene. Trimming pared 9 bases from V and 10 bases from J, leaving 16 bases between. The CDR3 sequence is 13 residues long. CDR3 coding DNA: TGTGCCAGTAAGGCCCGTCCGGGATCACCCCTCCACTTT. It codes for CASKARPGSPLHF.

This clonotype has just a few counts. One end of the junction does not line up with germline, which may come from a read error. The rearrangement links TRBV5-1 to TRBJ2-3; TRBD2 agrees at 8 bases. Germline V lookup: CDR1 SGHRS, CDR2 YFSETQ. This CDR3 is 14 amino acids long. The CDR3 sequence is CASSGGLATDTQYF. For the CDR3, the DNA is TGCGCCAGCAGCGGTGGACTAGCTACAGATACTCAGTATTTT.

Details on this clonotype: Being one base from a much bigger clone, this may be a read error. The V and J genes are TRBV14 and TRBJ2-7; 7 bases align to TRBD2. Germline V gives CDR1 SGHDN, CDR2 FVKESK. The CDR3 is 15 amino acids. V shed 0 bases and J 6 bases; nucleotides not matched to a gene: 8. The CDR3 sequence: CASSQDSGFFCEQYF. The CDR3 region has the DNA TGTGCCAGCAGCCAAGATAGCGGGTTTTTCTGCGAGCAGTACTTC.

J is TRBJ2-1 and V is TRBV19, with a tentative D call TRBD1 (6 bases). Trimming took 8 bases from V and 2 from J, leaving 19 bases between them. Germline CDR1 and CDR2: LNHDA and SQIVND (reference sequence). CDR3 length equals 16 residues. The CDR3 protein is CASPQVAGVTYNEQFF. For the CDR3, the DNA is TGTGCCAGTCCCCAAGTGGCAGGGGTTACCTACAATGAGCAGTTCTTC.

As to this clonotype: One end of the junction is discordant with germline, which a read error may explain. This rearrangement joins TRBV7-2 to TRBJ2-6; TRBD1 might be the D (5 bases). The germline CDR1 and CDR2 sequences are SGHTA and FQGNSA. This CDR3 spans 14 amino acids. This CDR3 reads CASSQGPVADVLTF. The CDR3 DNA reads as TGTGCCAGCTCGCAGGGTCCTGTGGCCGACGTCCTGACTTTC.

V gene TRBV7-9 combines with J gene TRBJ2-2; D gene ambiguous. Germline CDR1 reads SEHNR; CDR2 reads FQNEAQ (reference sequence). The CDR3 is 15 residues long. The V and J ends lost 9 bases and 0 bases respectively, with 14 bases between them. In DNA, the CDR3 is TGTGCCAGGAGCCGCAGAAGACCGAACACCGGGGAGCTGTTTTTT. Translation: CARSRRRPNTGELFF.

About this clonotype itself: A much larger clone differs by one base, so this may be a read error. The V call is TRBV10-3, the J call TRBJ2-2; D is perhaps TRBD1 (6 bases). The V and J ends lost 2 bases and 3 bases respectively, with 13 bases between them. This CDR3 spans 16 amino acids. Germline-derived CDR1 and CDR2 are ENHRY and SYGVKD. The CDR3 protein is CAISEQWTAYTGELFF. DNA of the CDR3: TGTGCCATCAGTGAGCAATGGACAGCGTACACCGGGGAGCTGTTTTTT.

The chain uses TRBV11-2 and TRBJ2-1, with 11 bases identical to TRBD2. The germline V gene encodes CDR1 SGHAT and CDR2 FQNNGV. The CDR3 spans 15 residues. The V segment lost 8 bases and the J segment 3 bases; nucleotides outside the gene matches: 6. For the CDR3, the DNA is TGTGCCAGCGGCCCAGGGACTAGCGGCTACAATGAGCAGTTCTTC. Protein product: CASGPGTSGYNEQFF.

This clonotype was recorded at least ten times. The chain has TRBV11-2 and TRBJ1-1; TRBD1 might be the D (6 bases). The V end was cut by 5 bases, the J end by 4 bases, with 20 bases between. The length of the CDR3 is 16 residues. The germline gives CDR1 SGHAT, CDR2 FQNNGV. The CDR3 sequence: CASSRGAQGFGTEAFF. The CDR3 region has the DNA TGTGCCAGCAGCCGTGGGGCTCAGGGGTTCGGCACTGAAGCTTTCTTT.